The 32 T cell receptor beta chains below were found in one sample sequenced in a study of vaccination effects on CD4 cells after COVID-19 (dated by TCRdb to the early 2020s). The library was built by means of the immunoSEQ multiplex PCR assay. The table comes from immuneACCESS by way of TCRdb, which keeps in-frame sequences with V and J called. Part of the clones is missing from these tables; in studies checked, under half for an unresolved V gene and the rest for unknown reasons. This sample has more than 25,000 clones in its table, and roughly two thirds of those were observed once. 25% to 30% of the sample comes from the top ten. In the ViraFEST assay, PBMC were stimulated with viral peptide pools, and antigen-specific CD4+ T cell clonotypes were then identified by expansion using TCR sequencing. After around 10 days of culture, CD4+ T cells were isolated with the EasySep CD4+ T cell isolation kit.

The antigens these receptors bind are not known. The material sequenced was CD4+ T cells from PBMCs cultured with HCoV-229E spike peptides, taken before COVID-19 vaccination. The sample's cell subset or site, from its label and the paper: HCoV-229E spike overlapping peptide pool stimulation. These receptors were taken from a human donor who received a COVID-19 vaccine.

This clone has just a few counts. The V and J genes are TRBV2 and TRBJ1-2, with D unclear. The length of the CDR3 is 13 residues. Deletions cut 4 bases from V and 2 bases from J, with 8 bases between. CDR1 is SNHLY and CDR2 is FYNNEI in the germline V gene. The CDR3 DNA sequence: TGTGCCAGCAGTGTCGATTCAAACTATGGCTACACCTTC. Translation: CASSVDSNYGYTF.

This chain joins TRBV5-1 and TRBJ2-1; 8 positions agree with TRBD1. Unmatched junction bases numbered 5, after V lost 4 bases and J lost 8 bases. The CDR3 has 13 amino acids. Germline V gene data show CDR1 as SGHRS and CDR2 as YFSETQ. The CDR3 region is CASSKGQGDEQFF. For the CDR3, the DNA is TGCGCCAGCAGCAAAGGACAGGGCGATGAGCAGTTCTTC. The full variable domain, rest sourced from reference TRBV5-1 and TRBJ2-1, is KAGVTQTPRYLIKTRGQQVTLSCSPISGHRSVSWYQQTPGQGLQFLFEYFSETQRNKGNFPGRFSGRQFSNSRSEMNVSTLELGDSALYLCASSKGQGDEQFFGPGTRLTVL.

V and J are TRBV4-2 and TRBJ1-3; 8 bases line up with TRBD1. From germline, CDR1 is LGHNA and CDR2 YNFKEQ. V trimming: 0 bases; J trimming: 4 bases; junction bases outside the gene matches: 2. This CDR3 has 15 residues. CDR3 sequence (DNA): TGTGCCAGCAGCCAAGAGACAGGGGCGGGAAACACCATATATTTT. Translating it yields CASSQETGAGNTIYF.

This chain joins TRBV6-2 or TRBV6-3 and TRBJ2-2; D is perhaps TRBD1 or TRBD2 (5 bases each). CDR3 length: 14 amino acids. Germline assignment: CDR1 MNHEY and CDR2 SVGEGT. The V end was cut by 6 bases, the J end by 2 bases, with 10 bases between. CDR3 protein: CASSWGPNTGELFF. The CDR3 nucleotides are TGTGCCAGCAGCTGGGGACCTAACACCGGGGAGCTGTTTTTT.

V usage is TRBV5-1 and J usage is TRBJ1-4; 7 bases are shared with TRBD1. Germline CDR1 SGHRS, CDR2 YFSETQ. The CDR3 totals 14 residues. V trimming: 4 bases; J trimming: 4 bases; junction bases outside the gene matches: 4. CDR3 coding DNA: TGCGCCAGCAGCGCGGGACAGCTTAATGAAAAACTGTTTTTT. Its translation is CASSAGQLNEKLFF.

The gene calls are TRBV6-6 and TRBJ1-4; a possible D gene is TRBD1 (6 bases). The CDR3 has 13 amino acids. Germline-derived CDR1 and CDR2 are MNHNY and SVGAGI (reference sequence). Trimming shortened V by 4 bases and J by 14 bases, and 17 bases separated the two germline ends. CDR3 amino acids: CASSSRTVLSLFF. The CDR3 DNA is TGTGCCAGCAGTTCCAGGACAGTATTGAGCCTGTTTTTT.

This sequence joins TRBV5-1 and TRBJ2-1; TRBD2 matches 7 bases. This CDR3 spans 16 amino acids. Germline values: CDR1 SGHRS, CDR2 YFSETQ. V lost 5 bases, J lost 3 bases, and 11 bases stayed unmatched. The CDR3 region has the DNA TGCGCCAGCAGGACGACGGGGGGAGCAAACTACAATGAGCAGTTCTTC. It yields the protein CASRTTGGANYNEQFF.

V and J are TRBV6-5 and TRBJ2-7, with D possibly matching TRBD1 (6 bases). The germline V gene has CDR1 MNHEY and CDR2 SVGAGI. V was clipped by 6 bases and J by 1 base, with 16 bases between them. The CDR3 runs to 15 residues. The CDR3 sequence is CASSPQGSPSYEQYF. The DNA for the CDR3 is TGTGCCAGCAGCCCACAGGGTTCCCCGTCCTACGAGCAGTACTTC.

The chain recombines TRBV5-1 with TRBJ1-1; maybe TRBD1 (5 bases). V lost 4 bases and J 2 bases, leaving 18 bases between the germline ends. The germline V gene has CDR1 SGHRS and CDR2 YFSETQ. The CDR3 is made up of 16 amino acids. The CDR3 spells CASSLPGGASNTEAFF. CDR3 nucleotides: TGCGCCAGCAGCCTCCCGGGGGGAGCTAGTAACACTGAAGCTTTCTTT.

This clone is labeled medium-sized. The J gene is TRBJ1-2, the V gene TRBV19, with D uncertain. V lost 5 bases to trimming and J lost 6 bases, with 16 bases between them. The CDR3 has 14 residues. Germline assignment: CDR1 LNHDA and CDR2 SQIVND (reference sequence). CDR3 nucleotide sequence: TGTGCCAGTAGTTTATGGACCAGAGCGAATGGCTACACCTTC. Translating it yields CASSLWTRANGYTF.

This clone was found a few times. The rearrangement joins TRBV5-1 to TRBJ1-1, with TRBD1 matching 10 bases. This CDR3 is built from 16 residues. Per germline, CDR1 SGHRS and CDR2 YFSETQ. With V trimmed by 0 bases and J by 6 bases, 8 bases remained unmatched. The CDR3 sequence is CASSLGQGAGRSEAFF. CDR3 nucleotides: TGCGCCAGCAGCTTGGGACAGGGGGCCGGCCGCTCTGAAGCTTTCTTT.

V gene TRBV6-5 combines with J gene TRBJ2-6; the D gene is possibly TRBD2 (6 bases). V was clipped by 6 bases and J by 10 bases, with 10 bases between them. The CDR3 is 12 amino acids. Germline V CDR1 and CDR2: MNHEY, SVGAGI. CDR3 loop: CASRRDSNVLTF. CDR3 bases: TGTGCCAGCAGGAGGGACTCTAACGTCCTGACTTTC.

The V gene is TRBV9, the J gene TRBJ1-2; 8 bases fit TRBD1. V gave up 3 bases and J gave up 1 base; unmatched junction bases: 8. CDR1 is SGDLS and CDR2 is YYNGEE in the germline V gene. The CDR3 is made up of 16 amino acids. The CDR3 DNA sequence: TGTGCCAGCAGCGCCTCAACAGGGGGGGGTAACTATGGCTACACCTTC. Its protein product is CASSASTGGGNYGYTF.

This clone was found once. CDR3: CASSLIRQGMPEAFF. As DNA, the CDR3 is TGCGCCAGCAGCTTGATTCGGCAGGGGATGCCTGAAGCTTTCTTT. The V gene is TRBV5-1, the J gene TRBJ1-1, with a weak D call TRBD1 (6 bases). The CDR3 sequence is 15 residues long. V lost 1 base to trimming and J lost 6 bases, with 16 bases between them. Germline assignment: CDR1 SGHRS and CDR2 YFSETQ.

The chain combines TRBV28 with TRBJ1-3, with D uncertain. Trimming took off 6 bases at V and 11 bases at J, with 23 bases between the two ends. The germline CDR1 and CDR2 sequences are MDHEN and SYDVKM. The CDR3 consists of 15 residues. Here the CDR3 reads CASRMLSTSGKAIYF. The CDR3 DNA reads as TGTGCCAGCAGAATGTTATCTACCTCTGGAAAAGCCATATATTTT.

The rearrangement uses TRBV6-5 and TRBJ2-7; D is unclear. V lost 0 bases to trimming and J lost 3 bases, with 12 bases between them. Per the germline V gene, CDR1 is MNHEY and CDR2 is SVGAGI. The CDR3 spans 15 residues. The CDR3, as DNA: TGTGCCAGCAGTTACTCCCCCGGGCGCAACTACGAGCAGTACTTC. Residues: CASSYSPGRNYEQYF.

CDR3: CASSPQGGGLFF. CDR3 sequence (DNA): TGTGCCAGCAGTCCACAGGGGGGCGGACTGTTTTTT. This chain uses TRBV27 with TRBJ1-4; 8 bases map to TRBD1. V was pared by 5 bases and J by 13 bases, with 6 bases of the junction left unmatched. The CDR3 totals 12 residues. Germline V gene data show CDR1 as MNHEY and CDR2 as SMNVEV (reference sequence).

The rearrangement joins TRBV6-1 to TRBJ2-3; D possibly corresponds to TRBD1 (6 bases). The CDR3 covers 15 residues. Germline loops: CDR1 MNHNS, CDR2 SASEGT. V gave up 2 bases and J gave up 6 bases, with 15 bases separating them. The CDR3 bases are TGTGCCAGCAGTGAACCACAGGGCTTTGGTGATACGCAGTATTTT. This translates into CASSEPQGFGDTQYF.

V and J are TRBV5-4 and TRBJ2-3; no clear D gene. V was clipped by 4 bases and J by 2 bases, with 11 bases between them. Germline lookup yields CDR1 SGHNT and CDR2 YYREEE (reference sequence). This CDR3 region has 14 residues. The CDR3 DNA sequence: TGTGCCAGCAGCCCTGAGCTAGTCACAGATACGCAGTATTTT. It specifies CASSPELVTDTQYF.

The rearrangement joins TRBV27 to TRBJ2-6; D ambiguous. Trimming left V 5 bases short and J 0 bases short, with 2 bases between. The germline V gene has CDR1 MNHEY and CDR2 SMNVEV (reference sequence). The CDR3 runs 13 residues. The CDR3 loop reads CASSRSGANVLTF. The CDR3 DNA reads as TGTGCCAGCAGTCGCTCTGGGGCCAACGTCCTGACTTTC.

This clone has only one observation. The CDR3 region has the DNA TGTGCCAGCAGCTCTGGGGGGCTAAGGGGGGCCAACGTCCTGACTTTC. Encoded protein: CASSSGGLRGANVLTF. The V and J genes are TRBV5-4 and TRBJ2-6, with D possibly being TRBD1 or TRBD2 (6 bases each). Germline assignment: CDR1 SGHNT and CDR2 YYREEE (reference sequence). This CDR3 is built from 16 residues. V lost 3 bases to trimming and J lost 4 bases, with 14 bases between them.

The rearrangement uses TRBV9 and TRBJ1-1, with D perhaps matching TRBD1 (5 bases). The CDR3 extends over 13 amino acids. CDR1 is SGDLS and CDR2 is YYNGEE in the germline V gene. Trimming cost V 4 bases and J 5 bases, with 12 bases left between them. The CDR3 sequence: CASSPGGRTEAFF. CDR3 nucleotide sequence: TGTGCCAGCAGCCCGGGGGGTCGGACTGAAGCTTTCTTT.

The chain has TRBV20-1 and TRBJ1-2; D remains ambiguous. The CDR3 has 11 amino acids. The germline V gene has CDR1 DFQATT and CDR2 SNEGSKA (reference sequence). V was pared by 6 bases and J by 7 bases, with 12 bases between. The CDR3 region has the DNA TGCAGTGCCGCCCCACCCGCTGGCTACACCTTC. Its protein is CSAAPPAGYTF.

The chain couples TRBV4-3 to TRBJ2-5, with D tentatively TRBD1 or TRBD2 (5 bases each). The CDR3 contains 13 residues. CDR1 and CDR2 from the germline V gene are LGHNA and YSLEER. V was trimmed by 4 bases and J by 5 bases, leaving 11 bases between them. The CDR3 loop is CASSPGAGETQYF. The CDR3 bases are TGCGCCAGCAGCCCCGGGGCTGGGGAGACCCAGTACTTC.

Only a few counts were recorded for this clone. The V gene is TRBV18, the J gene TRBJ1-1; D perhaps matches TRBD1 (5 bases). The CDR3 has 15 residues. V gave up 3 bases and J gave up 1 base, with 12 bases separating them. Germline-derived CDR1 and CDR2 are KGHSH and LQKENI. The CDR3 DNA reads as TGTGCCAGCTCACCTCCGTACAGGAAGAACACTGAAGCTTTCTTT. This gives the protein CASSPPYRKNTEAFF.

The chain joins TRBV7-2 to TRBJ1-4; 8 nucleotides match TRBD1. There are 15 residues in the CDR3. Germline V gene sequence: CDR1 SGHTA, CDR2 FQGNSA. V was pared by 2 bases and J by 8 bases, with 7 bases of the junction left unmatched. In DNA form, the CDR3 reads TGTGCCAGCAGCTTAATGGGGAACAGGGGGGAAAAACTGTTTTTT. The encoded protein is CASSLMGNRGEKLFF.

This chain uses TRBV5-4 with TRBJ2-2; a weak D match, TRBD1 (5 bases). Germline lookup yields CDR1 SGHNT and CDR2 YYREEE (reference sequence). The CDR3 extends over 17 amino acids. Between the trimmed V and J ends, which lost 4 bases and 4 bases, there was a span of 20 bases. The chain's CDR3 is CASSRAGWGRTTGELFF. The CDR3 DNA follows: TGTGCCAGCAGCAGGGCAGGGTGGGGTCGTACCACCGGGGAGCTGTTTTTT.

V gene TRBV27 combines with J gene TRBJ1-2; D is possibly TRBD1 (6 bases). CDR3 length: 13 amino acids. In germline, CDR1 is MNHEY, CDR2 SMNVEV (reference sequence). The V gene lost 3 bases and the J gene lost 8 bases, with 13 bases spanning the gap. CDR3: CASSLEGEGGYTF. The CDR3 nucleotides are TGTGCCAGCAGTTTGGAGGGGGAAGGAGGCTACACCTTC.

V and J are TRBV12-3 or TRBV12-4 and TRBJ2-1, with D uncertain. V lost 5 bases, J lost 8 bases, and 7 bases lay in between. The CDR3 has 11 amino acids. CDR3 nucleotide sequence: TGTGCCAGCAGTAACGTTTATGAGCAGTTCTTC. This gives the protein CASSNVYEQFF.

The chain employs TRBV5-1 and TRBJ2-1, with 11 bases that match TRBD2. From germline, CDR1 is SGHRS and CDR2 YFSETQ. J was trimmed by 4 bases and V by 3 bases; bases with no gene match: 3. The CDR3 has 15 amino acids. CDR3 sequence reads: CASSSSGGTYNEQFF. The CDR3 bases are TGCGCCAGCAGCTCTAGCGGGGGGACGTACAATGAGCAGTTCTTC.

The genes are TRBV4-2 and TRBJ1-4; 10 bases map to TRBD1. Unmatched junction bases numbered 0, after V lost 1 base and J lost 4 bases. The germline gives CDR1 LGHNA, CDR2 YNFKEQ. This CDR3 region has 15 residues. CDR3 nucleotide sequence: TGTGCCAGCAGCCAAGGGGACAGGGGTAATGAAAAACTGTTTTTT. Residues: CASSQGDRGNEKLFF.

The rearrangement joins TRBV10-2 to TRBJ2-6; D gene ambiguous. V shed 8 bases and J shed 2 bases, with 4 bases lying between them. The CDR3 sequence is 12 residues long. Germline-derived CDR1 and CDR2 are WSHSY and SAAADI. The CDR3 DNA reads as TGCGCCAGCGGCGCTGGGGCCAACGTCCTGACTTTC. It encodes CASGAGANVLTF.